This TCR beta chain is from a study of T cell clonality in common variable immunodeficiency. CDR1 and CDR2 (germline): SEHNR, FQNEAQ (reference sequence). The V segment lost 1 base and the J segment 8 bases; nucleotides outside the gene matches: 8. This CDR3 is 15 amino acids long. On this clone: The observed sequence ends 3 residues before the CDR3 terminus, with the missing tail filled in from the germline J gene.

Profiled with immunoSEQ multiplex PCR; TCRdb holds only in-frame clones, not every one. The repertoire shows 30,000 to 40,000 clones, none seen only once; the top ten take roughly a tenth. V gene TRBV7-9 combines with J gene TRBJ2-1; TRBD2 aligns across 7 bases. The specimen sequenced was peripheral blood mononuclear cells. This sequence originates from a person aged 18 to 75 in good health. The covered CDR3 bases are TGTGCCAGCAGCTTAGTTGACAGCGGGACCGATGAG. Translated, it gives CASSLVDSGTDE. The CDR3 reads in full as CASSLVDSGTDEQFF.